The 4 T cell receptor beta chains below come from one sample, sequenced in a study of CD8 T cells in Susac syndrome. The authors reverse transcribed about 0.45 to 1 ug RNA with random hexamers. From the immunoSEQ multiplex PCR reads, TCRdb called clonotypes with MiXCR, one entry per CDR3 protein. The repertoire holds around 230,000 distinct CDR3 sequences, with nearly 97% as singletons. Sequencing was performed on CD4+ T cells from PBMCs. These receptors all stem from a human donor with multiple sclerosis.

J is TRBJ2-1 and V is TRBV28; 7 bases are a match to TRBD1. Germline trimming cut 6 bases from V and 4 bases from J; bases unmatched to any gene: 9. This CDR3 contains 15 residues. CDR1 MDHEN and CDR2 SYDVKM come from the germline V gene. CDR3 sequence (DNA): TGTGCCAGCAGACCCCGGGACAGACATTACAATGAGCAGTTCTTC. Protein product: CASRPRDRHYNEQFF. The full variable domain, in which reference TRBV28 and TRBJ2-1 provide the parts outside the CDR3, is DVKVTQSSRYLVKRTGEKVFLECVQDMDHENMFWYRQDPGLGLRLIYFSYDVKMKEKGDIPEGYSVSREKKERFSLILESASTNQTSMYLCASRPRDRHYNEQFFGPGTRLTVL.

The V gene is TRBV29-1, the J gene TRBJ1-1, with TRBD1 matching over 9 bases. From germline, CDR1 is SQVTM and CDR2 ANQGSEA. Trimming removed 4 bases from V and 5 bases from J; junction bases left unmatched: 11. The CDR3 sequence is 15 residues long. CDR3 sequence reads: CSVGQALTGGTEAFF. The CDR3, as DNA: TGCAGCGTTGGACAGGCCTTGACAGGGGGGACTGAAGCTTTCTTT.

This chain's CDR3 is CSARTEFTDTQYF. The CDR3 DNA reads as TGCAGTGCACGGACAGAATTCACAGATACGCAGTATTTT. The chain recombines TRBV20-1 with TRBJ2-3, with a tentative D call TRBD1 (6 bases). V dropped 6 bases and J dropped 2 bases, with 12 bases sitting between them. The germline V gene encodes CDR1 DFQATT and CDR2 SNEGSKA (reference sequence). The CDR3 sequence is 13 residues long.

The rearrangement uses TRBV19 and TRBJ2-7; no firm D call. From germline, CDR1 is LNHDA and CDR2 SQIVND (reference sequence). CDR3 length: 12 amino acids. V lost 10 bases, J lost 1 base, and 11 bases lay in between. This CDR3 is CATSSMSYEQYF. Written as DNA, the CDR3 is TGTGCCACTTCTTCAATGTCCTACGAGCAGTACTTC.